These 28 T cell receptor beta chains originate from one sample sequenced in a study of OX40 agonist ivuxolimab in advanced cancers. Sequencing was performed with immunoSEQ multiplex PCR; in TCRdb, only in-frame clones are kept and a portion is missing. The sample consists of tens of thousands of clones, approximately 90% of them appearing once. Sequences were derived from CD4+ or CD8+ T cells sorted from blood, sampled in a trial of the OX40 agonist ivuxolimab. The receptors here all came from an adult with an advanced solid tumor such as melanoma, head and neck, liver or kidney cancer.

J is TRBJ2-2 and V is TRBV7-2, with 10 bases matching TRBD2. Germline V CDR1 and CDR2: SGHTA, FQGNSA. J gave up 1 base and V 4 bases, and 3 bases lay outside the gene matches. This CDR3 contains 16 residues. The CDR3 sequence is CASSSRLAGNTGELFF. The CDR3 nucleotides are TGTGCCAGCAGCTCTAGACTAGCGGGGAACACCGGGGAGCTGTTTTTT. Full variable domain (missing parts from reference TRBV7-2 and TRBJ2-2): GAGVSQSPSNKVTEKGKDVELRCDPISGHTALYWYRQSLGQGLEFLIYFQGNSAPDKSGLPSDRFSAERTGGSVSTLTIQRTQQEDSAVYLCASSSRLAGNTGELFFGEGSRLTVL.

The rearrangement joins TRBV9 to TRBJ2-2; a possible D gene is TRBD2 (5 bases). Germline-derived CDR1 and CDR2 are SGDLS and YYNGEE. The CDR3 has 13 amino acids. V was trimmed by 4 bases and J by 5 bases, leaving 9 bases between them. CDR3: CASSRTGTGELFF. CDR3 DNA: TGTGCCAGCAGCCGGACGGGGACCGGGGAGCTGTTTTTT.

The chain employs TRBV11-1 and TRBJ2-1, with 14 bases lining up with TRBD2. The germline V gene encodes CDR1 SGHAT and CDR2 FQDESV (reference sequence). CDR3 length: 15 residues. With V trimmed by 5 bases and J by 7 bases, 4 bases remained unmatched. The CDR3 region is CASSVGLAGGNEQFF. The CDR3 region has the DNA TGTGCCAGCAGCGTTGGACTAGCGGGGGGTAATGAGCAGTTCTTC.

This rearrangement joins TRBV6-1 to TRBJ2-7; no firm D call. CDR1 is MNHNS and CDR2 is SASEGT in the germline V gene. The CDR3 extends over 11 amino acids. The V end lost 6 bases, the J end lost 7 bases, and 10 bases lay between the germline ends. CDR3 sequence: CASSLSNEQYF. In DNA form, the CDR3 reads TGTGCCAGCAGCCTGAGTAATGAGCAGTACTTC.

This clone has more than one count but fewer than ten. The chain has TRBV4-2 and TRBJ2-2; 15 bases match TRBD2. V lost 0 bases and J lost 7; bases outside the gene matches: 6. This CDR3 region has 18 residues. The V gene's germline CDR1 is LGHNA and CDR2 YNFKEQ. The CDR3 sequence: CASSQEGLAGGPGGELFF. CDR3 coding DNA: TGTGCCAGCAGCCAAGAAGGACTAGCGGGAGGGCCTGGCGGGGAGCTGTTTTTT.

V gene TRBV7-9 combines with J gene TRBJ2-1, with unresolved D. V lost 6 bases to trimming and J lost 5 bases, with 20 bases between them. The CDR3 is made up of 16 amino acids. The germline gives CDR1 SEHNR, CDR2 FQNEAQ (reference sequence). Written as DNA, the CDR3 is TGTGCCAGCAGACCTAAGTCCAGAATCAGCAACAATGAGCAGTTCTTC. Residues: CASRPKSRISNNEQFF.

CDR3 sequence reads: CASSFRGQSYNEQFF. The DNA for the CDR3 is TGCGCCAGCAGCTTTAGGGGGCAGTCCTACAATGAGCAGTTCTTC. V and J are TRBV5-1 and TRBJ2-1; 7 bases match TRBD1. Germline V gene sequence: CDR1 SGHRS, CDR2 YFSETQ. This CDR3 has 15 amino acids. V lost 2 bases to trimming and J lost 1 base; unmatched junction nucleotides: 3.

CDR3 protein: CASSGGDRRYSGRGQETQYF. The CDR3 nucleotides read TGCGCCAGCAGCGGGGGGGACAGGAGATATAGCGGGAGGGGTCAAGAGACCCAGTACTTC. The chain couples TRBV5-1 to TRBJ2-5; 11 positions match TRBD2. Germline values: CDR1 SGHRS, CDR2 YFSETQ. With 4 bases clipped from V and 2 bases from J, the junction kept 19 bases outside the gene matches. The CDR3 has 20 amino acids.

This chain joins TRBV19 and TRBJ1-5, with a weak D call TRBD1 (5 bases). The ends were cut back, 5 bases at V and 0 bases at J, with 11 bases in the middle. CDR3 length: 15 amino acids. Looked up from germline, CDR1 is LNHDA and CDR2 is SQIVND (reference sequence). CDR3 DNA: TGTGCCAGTAGTCGGGGACCGTATAGCAATCAGCCCCAGCATTTT. Encoded protein: CASSRGPYSNQPQHF.

The genes are TRBV29-1 and TRBJ2-5; 7 bases fit TRBD1. Germline-derived CDR1 and CDR2 are SQVTM and ANQGSEA. The CDR3 is 13 residues long. V lost 7 bases to trimming and J lost 4 bases; unmatched junction nucleotides: 9. The chain's CDR3 is CSAPRAGGETQYF. CDR3 in DNA: TGCAGCGCTCCCCGGGCAGGGGGAGAGACCCAGTACTTC.

This chain connects TRBV5-5 to TRBJ1-4; D perhaps matches TRBD1 (6 bases). The CDR3 consists of 14 residues. Trimming cost V 2 bases and J 8 bases, with 13 bases left between them. Germline CDR1 reads SGHKS; CDR2 reads YYEKEE (reference sequence). The CDR3 is CASSFEGGREKLFF. In DNA, the CDR3 is TGTGCCAGCAGCTTTGAGGGGGGTAGAGAAAAACTGTTTTTT.

This rearrangement joins TRBV11-1 to TRBJ1-1; the match to TRBD1 covers 8 bases. V lost 8 bases and J lost 3; bases outside the gene matches: 11. The CDR3 runs to 15 residues. Germline assignment: CDR1 SGHAT and CDR2 FQDESV (reference sequence). CDR3 in amino acids: CASCQGAFRDTEAFF. DNA for the CDR3: TGTGCCAGCTGCCAGGGGGCGTTTCGGGACACTGAAGCTTTCTTT.

The rearrangement joins TRBV2 to TRBJ2-4; D ambiguous. V lost 4 bases and J 0 bases, leaving 10 bases between the germline ends. Germline loops: CDR1 SNHLY, CDR2 FYNNEI. The CDR3 runs 15 residues. CDR3: CASSAPHLAKNIQYF. DNA of the CDR3: TGTGCCAGCAGTGCCCCCCACTTAGCCAAAAACATTCAGTACTTC.

The chain combines TRBV5-1 with TRBJ1-2, with D unresolved. The length of the CDR3 is 13 residues. The ends were cut back, 4 bases at V and 0 bases at J, with 7 bases in the middle. The V gene's germline CDR1 is SGHRS and CDR2 YFSETQ. CDR3 sequence: CASSRFSNYGYTF. CDR3 nucleotides: TGCGCCAGCAGCCGGTTTTCTAACTATGGCTACACCTTC.

The J gene is TRBJ2-1, the V gene TRBV6-5; 9 bases are a match to TRBD2. Germline V CDR1 and CDR2: MNHEY, SVGAGI. CDR3 length: 15 amino acids. The ends lost 5 bases at V and 7 bases at J; junction bases unmatched: 9. CDR3 in DNA: TGTGCCAGCAGTCCTGGACTAGCGCGTGTAAATGAGCAGTTCTTC. Protein product: CASSPGLARVNEQFF.

The gene calls are TRBV5-1 and TRBJ2-1; D possibly uses TRBD1 or TRBD2 (5 bases each). V shed 3 bases and J shed 11 bases, with 18 bases lying between them. The CDR3 has 14 amino acids. CDR1 and CDR2 (germline): SGHRS, YFSETQ. CDR3 sequence reads: CASSSVSGAEKQFF. The CDR3 nucleotides read TGCGCCAGCAGCTCGGTCTCCGGGGCGGAGAAGCAGTTCTTC.

This clone was detected once. The chain links TRBV6-5 to TRBJ2-7; 7 bases map to TRBD1. This CDR3 is built from 13 residues. Losses at the gene ends were 2 bases for V and 13 bases for J; bases not matched to a gene: 11. The germline V gene has CDR1 MNHEY and CDR2 SVGAGI. The CDR3 sequence: CASSYHTQGERYF. CDR3 nucleotides: TGTGCCAGCAGTTACCATACTCAGGGGGAAAGATACTTC.

V gene TRBV5-1 combines with J gene TRBJ1-2; unclear D gene. CDR1 is SGHRS and CDR2 is YFSETQ in the germline V gene. V gave up 0 bases and J gave up 2 bases, with 5 bases separating them. This CDR3 has 13 amino acids. The CDR3 DNA reads as TGCGCCAGCAGCTTGGAGATGAACTATGGCTACACCTTC. Its translation is CASSLEMNYGYTF.

A word on this clone: Germline and junction disagree at one end, which may indicate a read error. The rearrangement joins TRBV7-9 to TRBJ1-1; 9 bases line up with TRBD1. Germline V gene sequence: CDR1 SEHNR, CDR2 FQNEAQ (reference sequence). CDR3 length: 12 amino acids. The CDR3 is CASSTTGTGWIF. As DNA, the CDR3 is TGTGCCAGCAGCACCACAGGGACAGGGTGGATCTTT.

The rearrangement uses TRBV29-1 and TRBJ2-5; D may be TRBD1 (8 bases). The ends were cut back, 5 bases at V and 5 bases at J, with 18 bases in the middle. Germline V gene data show CDR1 as SQVTM and CDR2 as ANQGSEA. The CDR3 is made up of 14 amino acids. CDR3 protein: CSVTGGGGGETQYF. In DNA, the CDR3 is TGCAGCGTTACAGGGGGGGGAGGAGGCGAGACCCAGTACTTC.

The genes are TRBV5-1 and TRBJ2-2; D remains unclear. The CDR3 length is 15 residues. Trimming shortened V by 1 base and J by 1 base, and 8 bases separated the two germline ends. Germline V gives CDR1 SGHRS, CDR2 YFSETQ. The CDR3 DNA is TGCGCCAGCAGCTTGAATGTCTTGAACACCGGGGAGCTGTTTTTT. Its protein is CASSLNVLNTGELFF.

The rearrangement links TRBV29-1 to TRBJ2-1; 10 nucleotides line up with TRBD1. This CDR3 is built from 15 residues. Germline trimming cut 4 bases from V and 3 bases from J; bases unmatched to any gene: 6. Germline CDR1 reads SQVTM; CDR2 reads ANQGSEA. DNA for the CDR3: TGCAGCGTTGGGCTAGGACAGGGGGTCTACAATGAGCAGTTCTTC. Residues: CSVGLGQGVYNEQFF.

This rearrangement joins TRBV30 to TRBJ2-3; D is uncertain. V was pared by 0 bases and J by 1 base, with 11 bases between. Looked up from germline, CDR1 is GTSNPN and CDR2 is SVGIG (reference sequence). CDR3 length: 15 amino acids. The CDR3 spells CAWSVGWKGTDTQYF. CDR3 bases: TGTGCCTGGAGTGTAGGGTGGAAAGGCACAGATACGCAGTATTTT.

The V gene is TRBV5-1, the J gene TRBJ2-2; 9 nucleotides match TRBD1. The V segment lost 4 bases and the J segment 1 base; nucleotides outside the gene matches: 2. In germline, CDR1 is SGHRS, CDR2 YFSETQ. The CDR3 spans 15 residues. The CDR3 DNA is TGCGCCAGCAGCGAGGGACAGGGGAACACCGGGGAGCTGTTTTTT. This sequence encodes CASSEGQGNTGELFF.

The genes are TRBV21-1 and TRBJ2-7; TRBD2, as called in the table, went unchecked against the DNA. TRBV21-1 is reported as a pseudogene. There are 16 residues in the CDR3. This chain's CDR3 is CASSKRNGTRPYEQYF. The DNA for the CDR3 is TGTGCCAGCAGCAAACGGAACGGGACTCGGCCCTACGAGCAGTACTTC.

This sequence joins TRBV7-9 and TRBJ2-3, with 8 bases identical to TRBD2. V gave up 5 bases and J gave up 4 bases; unmatched junction bases: 5. The CDR3 sequence is 14 residues long. CDR1 is SEHNR and CDR2 is FQNEAQ in the germline V gene (reference sequence). The CDR3 bases are TGTGCCAGCAGCCAGCGGGAGTTGGCAGATACGCAGTATTTT. Translated, it gives CASSQRELADTQYF.

This clone was recorded once. V and J are TRBV19 and TRBJ2-5; D might be TRBD2 (5 bases). Trimming cost V 7 bases and J 5 bases, with 14 bases left between them. The CDR3 has 13 residues. Germline V CDR1 and CDR2: LNHDA, SQIVND (reference sequence). DNA of the CDR3: TGTGCCAGTACCGATCGGGGTAGGGAGACCCAGTACTTC. This sequence encodes CASTDRGRETQYF. Complete variable domain (other parts from reference TRBV19 and TRBJ2-5): DGGITQSPKYLFRKEGQNVTLSCEQNLNHDAMYWYRQDPGQGLRLIYYSQIVNDFQKGDIAEGYSVSREKKESFPLTVTSAQKNPTAFYLCASTDRGRETQYFGPGTRLLVL.

The rearrangement uses TRBV2 and TRBJ2-5; D remains unclear. This CDR3 region has 13 residues. V gave up 4 bases and J gave up 5 bases, with 11 bases separating them. Per germline, CDR1 SNHLY and CDR2 FYNNEI. CDR3 in DNA: TGTGCCAGCAGTGTCTGGCCTTTGGAGACCCAGTACTTC. This codes for CASSVWPLETQYF.